This T cell receptor (beta chain) was sequenced in a study of regulatory T cells in long-lasting Graves disease. Study findings and constraints: Repertoires from persistent disease leaned toward TRBV28, TRBJ1-2 and TRBJ2-5.

Libraries of TCR beta came from iRepertoire HTBI primers plus Arm-PCR of CDR3 regions. TCRdb itself ran the multiplex PCR reads through MiXCR, one entry per CDR3 protein. This sample carries 200,000 to 300,000 distinct CDR3 sequences, 20% to 25% of them seen once, and the ten largest clones take roughly 13%. Time point: newly diagnosed GD, antithyroid drugs for less than 3 months. The TCR library was prepared using RNA isolated from PBMCs. Patients with Graves' disease were diagnosed by American Thyroid Association guidelines. Trimming cost V 4 bases and J 1 base, with 7 bases left between them. There are 13 residues in the CDR3. This clonotype has a count of ten or more. As yet, its antigen is unknown.

The chain is built from TRBV12-3 or TRBV12-4 and TRBJ1-1; D gene ambiguous. The specimen comprised peripheral blood mononuclear cells (PBMCs), sampled at new diagnosis, from a patient treated with antithyroid drugs. The clonotype originates from a female donor with Graves disease. CDR3 protein: CASSYYTNTEAFF. DNA of the CDR3: TGTGCCAGCAGTTACTACACGAACACTGAAGCTTTCTTT.